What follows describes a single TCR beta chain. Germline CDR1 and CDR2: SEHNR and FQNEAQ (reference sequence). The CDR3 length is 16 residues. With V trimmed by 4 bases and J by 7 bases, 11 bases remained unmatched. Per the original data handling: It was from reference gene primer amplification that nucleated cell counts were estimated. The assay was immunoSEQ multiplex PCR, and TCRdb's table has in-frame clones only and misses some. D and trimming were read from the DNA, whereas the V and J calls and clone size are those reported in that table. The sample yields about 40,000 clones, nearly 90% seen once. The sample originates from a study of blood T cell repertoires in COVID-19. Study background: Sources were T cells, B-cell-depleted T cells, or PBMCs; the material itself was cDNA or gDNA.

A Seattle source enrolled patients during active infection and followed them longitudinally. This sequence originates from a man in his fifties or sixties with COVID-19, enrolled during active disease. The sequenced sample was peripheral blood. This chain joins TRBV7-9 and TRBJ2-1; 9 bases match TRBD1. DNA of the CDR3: TGTGCCAGCAGCTACCCGGGACAGGGACGGCATAATGAGCAGTTCTTC. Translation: CASSYPGQGRHNEQFF.